The rows below give T cell receptor beta chains drawn from one sample of a study of blood T cell repertoires in COVID-19. This table comes from immunoSEQ multiplex PCR, and its TCRdb copy is limited to in-frame clones, with some not included. The data show roughly 200,000 clones, roughly 89% seen once. Specimen: peripheral blood. Source of these receptors: a man aged 50-59 years with acute or convalescent COVID-19. CDR3s include the opening cysteine and the closing phenylalanine or tryptophan. A D gene is named only where the DNA matches it firmly. A clone size is listed for some rows: how often the clone was seen (once, few, many), or a class if it is expanded.

V	size	length	J	D	CDR3	DNA
TRBV6-2/TRBV6-3	-	19	TRBJ1-5	-	CASSYSENSIRGFNQPQHF	TGTGCCAGCAGTTACTCCGAGAATTCGATAAGGGGCTTCAATCAGCCCCAGCATTTT
TRBV25-1	-	15	TRBJ2-7	TRBD2	CASSGASGLTYEQYF	TGTGCCAGCAGTGGGGCTAGCGGGCTGACCTACGAGCAGTACTTC
TRBV7-2	-	15	TRBJ2-5	TRBD2	CASSLGISGQETQYF	TGTGCCAGCAGCTTAGGTATTAGCGGGCAAGAGACCCAGTACTTC
TRBV7-8	-	16	TRBJ2-2	TRBD2	CASSLGLAGGYGELFF	TGTGCCAGCAGCCTGGGACTAGCGGGAGGCTACGGGGAGCTGTTTTTT
TRBV20-1	-	13	TRBJ1-4	TRBD1	CSASDRAREKLFF	TGCAGTGCTAGTGACAGGGCTCGAGAAAAACTGTTTTTT
TRBV5-4	-	15	TRBJ1-2	TRBD1	CASSLVRGRSDGYTF	TGTGCCAGCAGCTTGGTAAGGGGGCGCAGCGATGGCTACACCTTC
TRBV10-3	-	14	TRBJ1-1	-	CAISGTPENTEAFF	TGTGCCATCAGCGGGACACCCGAGAACACTGAAGCTTTCTTT
TRBV27	-	11	TRBJ2-1	-	CASSSSNEQFF	TGTGCCAGCAGTTCGTCGAATGAGCAGTTCTTC
TRBV3-1/TRBV3-2	-	16	TRBJ2-3	TRBD2	CASSQTSGGSTDTQYF	TGTGCCAGCAGCCAAACTAGCGGGGGCAGCACAGATACGCAGTATTTT
TRBV6-5	-	14	TRBJ1-4	-	CASSSGRGNEKLFF	TGTGCCAGCAGTTCTGGCAGGGGAAATGAAAAACTGTTTTTT
TRBV6-2/TRBV6-3	-	15	TRBJ2-1	TRBD2	CASSRGTSGNNEQFF	TGTGCCAGCAGCCGAGGGACTAGCGGGAACAATGAGCAGTTCTTC
TRBV19	-	18	TRBJ2-6	TRBD1	CASSTTGTVNSGANVLTF	TGTGCCAGTTCTACAACCGGGACAGTCAACTCTGGGGCCAACGTCCTGACTTTC
TRBV5-1	-	14	TRBJ1-5	-	CASSLQGGWEPQHF	TGCGCCAGCAGCTTGCAGGGAGGGTGGGAGCCCCAGCATTTT
TRBV3-1/TRBV3-2	-	13	TRBJ1-3	-	CASSQGTGNTIYF	TGTGCCAGCAGCCAAGGTACTGGAAACACCATATATTTT
TRBV12-3/TRBV12-4	-	12	TRBJ1-1	-	CASMRVRTEAFF	TGTGCCAGCATGCGGGTAAGGACTGAAGCTTTCTTT
TRBV10-2	-	13	TRBJ2-7	-	CASRGDTYYEQYF	TGCGCCAGCAGGGGAGACACCTACTACGAGCAGTACTTC
TRBV15	once	13	TRBJ2-4	-	CATSRGVQGPAYF	TGTGCCACCAGCAGAGGGGTGCAGGGGCCCGCATACTTC
TRBV7-9	-	18	TRBJ2-2	TRBD1	CASSTTRRDRTLAGELFF	TGTGCCAGCAGCACCACTAGACGGGACAGGACCTTAGCCGGGGAGCTGTTTTTT
TRBV28	-	15	TRBJ1-5	-	CASSSDGQFNQPQHF	TGTGCCAGCAGCTCCGACGGACAGTTCAATCAGCCCCAGCATTTT
TRBV30	once	12	TRBJ2-1	TRBD1	CAWSEPGGPGFF	TGTGCCTGGAGTGAGCCAGGGGGCCCGGGGTTCTTC
TRBV30	once	12	TRBJ2-3	-	CAWTLTGDTQYF	TGTGCCTGGACTCTAACCGGAGATACGCAGTATTTT
TRBV5-4	few	12	TRBJ1-4	TRBD1	CASSMWTGKLFF	TGTGCCAGCAGCATGTGGACAGGAAAACTGTTTTTT
TRBV19	-	13	TRBJ1-4	-	CASAGTDDEKLFF	TGTGCCAGCGCCGGAACAGACGATGAAAAACTGTTTTTT
TRBV4-1	-	13	TRBJ2-1	TRBD2	CASSQIFGGEQFF	TGCGCCAGCAGCCAAATATTCGGGGGGGAGCAGTTCTTC
TRBV7-9	-	17	TRBJ1-2	-	CASSFPGRVRSSYGYTF	TGTGCCAGCAGCTTCCCCGGCAGGGTTCGTTCCAGCTATGGCTACACCTTC
TRBV19	-	17	TRBJ2-3	TRBD1	CASSSRGQRSSTDTQYF	TGTGCCAGTAGTTCCAGGGGACAGCGCTCTAGCACAGATACGCAGTATTTT
TRBV7-6	once	15	TRBJ1-6	TRBD1	CASSTRQGAVSPLHF	TGTGCCAGCAGCACAAGACAGGGGGCGGTTTCACCCCTCCACTTT
TRBV19	-	15	TRBJ1-5	TRBD1	CASSTRQGSNQPQHF	TGTGCCAGTAGTACAAGACAGGGAAGCAATCAGCCCCAGCATTTT
TRBV7-9	-	14	TRBJ2-1	-	CASSYTQGGDEQFF	TGTGCCAGCAGTTATACACAGGGTGGCGATGAGCAGTTCTTC
TRBV7-8	-	13	TRBJ1-2	-	CASSFSGDYGYTF	TGTGCCAGCAGCTTTTCCGGGGACTATGGCTACACCTTC
TRBV7-9	-	14	TRBJ1-1	-	CASRSSDSNTEAFF	TGTGCCAGCAGAAGCTCCGACAGCAACACTGAAGCTTTCTTT
TRBV30	-	18	TRBJ2-2	TRBD2	CAWSARGLAGRSTGELFF	TGTGCCTGGAGTGCTCGGGGACTAGCGGGGAGAAGCACCGGGGAGCTGTTTTTT
TRBV7-3	-	14	TRBJ2-3	TRBD2	CASSPGLAPDTQYF	TGTGCCAGCAGCCCAGGACTAGCGCCAGATACGCAGTATTTT
TRBV7-9	once	13	TRBJ1-4	-	CASSPKKNEKLFF	TGTGCCAGCAGCCCCAAAAAAAATGAAAAACTGTTTTTT
TRBV7-9	-	12	TRBJ2-7	-	CASSQQGYEQYF	TGTGCCAGCAGCCAACAGGGCTACGAGCAGTACTTC
TRBV9	-	15	TRBJ2-2	-	CASSAQDSYTGELFF	TGTGCCAGCAGCGCCCAAGACAGTTACACCGGGGAGCTGTTTTTT
TRBV7-9	-	11	TRBJ1-3	-	CASSGGDTIYF	TGTGCCAGCAGCGGGGGGGACACCATATATTTT
TRBV14	once	19	TRBJ2-1	TRBD2	CASSQDPRRLAGGHIEQFF	TGTGCCAGCAGCCAAGATCCGCGGCGGCTAGCGGGGGGGCATATTGAGCAGTTCTTC
TRBV3-1/TRBV3-2	-	15	TRBJ2-2	-	CASKLSGADTGELFF	TGTGCCAGCAAACTCAGTGGGGCGGACACCGGGGAGCTGTTTTTT
TRBV19	-	15	TRBJ2-2	-	CASSIPGVATGELFF	TGTGCCAGTAGTATACCGGGAGTTGCAACCGGGGAGCTGTTTTTT